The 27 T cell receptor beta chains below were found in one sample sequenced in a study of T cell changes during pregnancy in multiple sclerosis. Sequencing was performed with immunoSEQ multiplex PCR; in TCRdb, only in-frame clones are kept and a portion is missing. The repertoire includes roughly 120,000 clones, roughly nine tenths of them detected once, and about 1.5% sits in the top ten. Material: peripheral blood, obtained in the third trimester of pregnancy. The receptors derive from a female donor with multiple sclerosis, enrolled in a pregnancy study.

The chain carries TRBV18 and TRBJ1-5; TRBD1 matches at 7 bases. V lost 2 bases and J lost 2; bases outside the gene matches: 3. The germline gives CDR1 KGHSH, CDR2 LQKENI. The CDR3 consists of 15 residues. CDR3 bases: TGTGCCAGCTCACCAGAAGGACAGGGCAATCAGCCCCAGCATTTT. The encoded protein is CASSPEGQGNQPQHF.

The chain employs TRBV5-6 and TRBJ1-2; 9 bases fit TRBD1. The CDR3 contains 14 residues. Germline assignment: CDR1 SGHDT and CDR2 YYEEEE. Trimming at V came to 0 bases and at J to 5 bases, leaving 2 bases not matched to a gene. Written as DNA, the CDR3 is TGTGCCAGCAGCTTGGCGGGGACAGGGTATGGCTACACCTTC. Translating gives CASSLAGTGYGYTF.

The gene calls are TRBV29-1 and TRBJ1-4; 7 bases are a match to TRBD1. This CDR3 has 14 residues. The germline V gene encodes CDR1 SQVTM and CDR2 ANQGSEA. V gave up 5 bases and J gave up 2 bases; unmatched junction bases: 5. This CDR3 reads CSVRPGQTNEKLFF. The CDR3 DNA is TGCAGCGTTCGCCCGGGACAGACTAATGAAAAACTGTTTTTT.

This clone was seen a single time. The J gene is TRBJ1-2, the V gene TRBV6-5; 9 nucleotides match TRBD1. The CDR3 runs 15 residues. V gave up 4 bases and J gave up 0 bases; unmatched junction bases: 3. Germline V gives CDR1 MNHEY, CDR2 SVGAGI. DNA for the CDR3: TGTGCCAGCAGTTCGAGGACAGGGGCTAACTATGGCTACACCTTC. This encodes CASSSRTGANYGYTF.

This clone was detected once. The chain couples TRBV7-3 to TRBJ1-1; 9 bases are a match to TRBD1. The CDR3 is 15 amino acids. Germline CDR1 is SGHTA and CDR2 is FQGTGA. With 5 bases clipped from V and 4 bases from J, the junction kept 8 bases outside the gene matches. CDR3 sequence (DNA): TGTGCCAGCAGCCCGACAGGGGGTGTGGGCACTGAAGCTTTCTTT. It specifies CASSPTGGVGTEAFF.

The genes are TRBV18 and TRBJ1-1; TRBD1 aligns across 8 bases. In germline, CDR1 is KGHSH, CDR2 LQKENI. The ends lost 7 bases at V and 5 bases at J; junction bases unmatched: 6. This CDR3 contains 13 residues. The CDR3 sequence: CASLRTGRTEAFF. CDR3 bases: TGTGCCAGCTTACGGACAGGGAGGACTGAAGCTTTCTTT.

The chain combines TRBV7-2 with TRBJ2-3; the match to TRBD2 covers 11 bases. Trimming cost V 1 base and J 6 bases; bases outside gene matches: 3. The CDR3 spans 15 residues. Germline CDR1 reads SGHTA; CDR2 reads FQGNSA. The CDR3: CASSLVSGGADTQYF. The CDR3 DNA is TGTGCCAGCAGCTTAGTTAGCGGGGGGGCGGATACGCAGTATTTT.

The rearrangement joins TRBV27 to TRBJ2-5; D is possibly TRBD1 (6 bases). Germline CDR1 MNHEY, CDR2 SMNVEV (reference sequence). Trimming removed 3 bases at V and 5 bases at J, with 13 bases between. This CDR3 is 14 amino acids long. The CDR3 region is CASSLMGAGETQYF. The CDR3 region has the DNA TGTGCCAGCAGTTTGATGGGGGCCGGGGAGACCCAGTACTTC.

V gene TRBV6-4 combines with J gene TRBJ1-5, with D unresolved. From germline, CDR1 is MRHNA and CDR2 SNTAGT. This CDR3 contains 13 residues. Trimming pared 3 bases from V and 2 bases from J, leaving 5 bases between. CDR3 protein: CASSEGGNQPQHF. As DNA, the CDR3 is TGTGCCAGCAGTGAGGGAGGCAATCAGCCCCAGCATTTT.

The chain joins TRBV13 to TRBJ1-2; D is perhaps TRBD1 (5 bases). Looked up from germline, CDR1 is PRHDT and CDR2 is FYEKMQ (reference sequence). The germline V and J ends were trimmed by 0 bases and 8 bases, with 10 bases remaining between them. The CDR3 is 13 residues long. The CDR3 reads CASSLGTARGYTF. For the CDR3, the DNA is TGTGCCAGCAGCTTAGGGACAGCACGGGGCTACACCTTC.

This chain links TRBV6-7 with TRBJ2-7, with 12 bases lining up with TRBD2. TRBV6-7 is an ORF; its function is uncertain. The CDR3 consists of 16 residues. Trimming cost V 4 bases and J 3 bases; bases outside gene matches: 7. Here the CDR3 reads CASSSRLAGDYYEQYF. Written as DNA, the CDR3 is TGTGCCAGCAGTTCCAGACTAGCGGGAGACTACTACGAGCAGTACTTC.

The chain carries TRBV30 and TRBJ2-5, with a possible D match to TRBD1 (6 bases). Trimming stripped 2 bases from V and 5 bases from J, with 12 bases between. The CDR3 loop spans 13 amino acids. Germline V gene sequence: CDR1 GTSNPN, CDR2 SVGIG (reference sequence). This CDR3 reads CAWSFSGDETQYF. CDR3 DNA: TGTGCCTGGAGTTTTTCAGGGGACGAGACCCAGTACTTC.

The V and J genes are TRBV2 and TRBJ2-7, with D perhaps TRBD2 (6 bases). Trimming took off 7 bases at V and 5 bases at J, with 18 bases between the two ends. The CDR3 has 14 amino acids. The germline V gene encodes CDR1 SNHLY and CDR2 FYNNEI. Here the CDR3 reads CASTRDSLPDEQYF. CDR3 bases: TGTGCCAGCACCCGGGACTCCCTACCGGACGAGCAGTACTTC.

CDR3 sequence: CASSQDGTGGFWANYGYTF. The CDR3 coding sequence is TGCGCCAGCAGCCAAGACGGGACAGGGGGCTTCTGGGCTAACTATGGCTACACCTTC. The chain uses TRBV4-1 and TRBJ1-2; 12 bases are a match to TRBD1. The CDR3 spans 19 residues. V lost 0 bases and J lost 0; bases outside the gene matches: 8. From germline, CDR1 is MGHRA and CDR2 YSYEKL.

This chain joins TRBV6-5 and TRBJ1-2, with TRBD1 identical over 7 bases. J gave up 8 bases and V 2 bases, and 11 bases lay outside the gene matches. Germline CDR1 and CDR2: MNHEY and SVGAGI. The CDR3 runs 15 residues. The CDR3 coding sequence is TGTGCCAGCAGTTACACTCGTACGGGACAGTACGGCTACACCTTC. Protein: CASSYTRTGQYGYTF.

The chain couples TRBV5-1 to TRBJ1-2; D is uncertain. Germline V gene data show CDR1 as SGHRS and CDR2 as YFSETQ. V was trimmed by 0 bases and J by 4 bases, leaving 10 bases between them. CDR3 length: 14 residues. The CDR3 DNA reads TGCGCCAGCAGCTTGGGAGGGAACGGCTATGGCTACACCTTC. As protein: CASSLGGNGYGYTF.

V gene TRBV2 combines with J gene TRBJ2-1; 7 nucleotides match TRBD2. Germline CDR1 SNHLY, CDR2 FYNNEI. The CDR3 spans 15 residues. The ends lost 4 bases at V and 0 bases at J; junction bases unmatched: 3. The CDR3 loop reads CASSVWDYSYNEQFF. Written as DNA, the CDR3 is TGTGCCAGCAGTGTATGGGACTACTCCTACAATGAGCAGTTCTTC.

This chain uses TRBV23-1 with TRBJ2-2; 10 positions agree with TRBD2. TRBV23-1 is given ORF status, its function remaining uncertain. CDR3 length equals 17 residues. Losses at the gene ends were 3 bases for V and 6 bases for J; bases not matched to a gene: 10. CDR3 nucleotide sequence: TGCGCCAGCAGTCATTACCGGACTAGCGGTAGGTCCGGGGAGCTGTTTTTT. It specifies CASSHYRTSGRSGELFF.

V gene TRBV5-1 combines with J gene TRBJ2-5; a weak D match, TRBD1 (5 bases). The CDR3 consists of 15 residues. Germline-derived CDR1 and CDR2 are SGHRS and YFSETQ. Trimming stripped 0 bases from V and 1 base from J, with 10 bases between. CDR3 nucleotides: TGCGCCAGCAGCTTGGAAGGACACCGCCAAGAGACCCAGTACTTC. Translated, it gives CASSLEGHRQETQYF.

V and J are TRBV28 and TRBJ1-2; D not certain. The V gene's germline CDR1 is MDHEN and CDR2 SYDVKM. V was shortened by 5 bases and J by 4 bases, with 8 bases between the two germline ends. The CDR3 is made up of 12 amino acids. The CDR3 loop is CASSLAAYGYTF. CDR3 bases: TGTGCCAGCAGTCTGGCGGCCTATGGCTACACCTTC.

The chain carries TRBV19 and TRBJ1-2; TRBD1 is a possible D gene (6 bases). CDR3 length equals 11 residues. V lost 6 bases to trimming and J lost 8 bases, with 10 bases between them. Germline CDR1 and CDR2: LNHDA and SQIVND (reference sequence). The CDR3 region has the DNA TGTGCCAGTAGGACAGGCTTGGGCTACACCTTC. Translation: CASRTGLGYTF. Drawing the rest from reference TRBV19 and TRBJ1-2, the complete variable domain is DGGITQSPKYLFRKEGQNVTLSCEQNLNHDAMYWYRQDPGQGLRLIYYSQIVNDFQKGDIAEGYSVSREKKESFPLTVTSAQKNPTAFYLCASRTGLGYTFGSGTRLTVV.

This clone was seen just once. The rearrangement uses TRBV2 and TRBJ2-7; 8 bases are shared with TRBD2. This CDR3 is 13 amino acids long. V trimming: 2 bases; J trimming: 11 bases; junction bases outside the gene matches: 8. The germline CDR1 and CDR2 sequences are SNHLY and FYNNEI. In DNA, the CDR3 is TGTGCCAGCAGTGAATCCCGGGGGGGTGAGAAGTACTTC. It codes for CASSESRGGEKYF.

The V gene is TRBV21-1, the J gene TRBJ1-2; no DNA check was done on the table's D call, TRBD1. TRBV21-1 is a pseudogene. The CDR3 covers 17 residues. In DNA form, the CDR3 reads TGTGCCAGCAGCAAAGTGTTGCCGGGACAGGGGAACTATGGCTACACCTTC. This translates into CASSKVLPGQGNYGYTF.

The CDR3 DNA follows: TGCGCCAGCAGGGACGGCGGGGGCCACACTGAAGCTTTCTTT. This gives the protein CASRDGGGHTEAFF. This chain uses TRBV5-1 with TRBJ1-1; D may be TRBD1 (6 bases). CDR3 size: 14 residues. The V end lost 5 bases, the J end lost 3 bases, and 14 bases lay between the germline ends. From germline, CDR1 is SGHRS and CDR2 YFSETQ.

In DNA, the CDR3 is TGTGCCAGCAGTGTGGAGGGTTTGAACACCGGGGAGCTGTTTTTT. Translating it yields CASSVEGLNTGELFF. The genes are TRBV6-4 and TRBJ2-2; D might be TRBD2 (6 bases). The CDR3 length is 15 residues. From germline, CDR1 is MRHNA and CDR2 SNTAGT. V dropped 4 bases and J dropped 1 base, with 10 bases sitting between them.

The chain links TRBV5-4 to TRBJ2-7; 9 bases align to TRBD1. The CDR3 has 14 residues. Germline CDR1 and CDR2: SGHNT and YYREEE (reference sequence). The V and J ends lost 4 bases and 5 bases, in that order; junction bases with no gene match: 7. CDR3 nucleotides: TGTGCCAGCAGCGTGGGACAGGGAAGGAACGAGCAGTACTTC. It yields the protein CASSVGQGRNEQYF.

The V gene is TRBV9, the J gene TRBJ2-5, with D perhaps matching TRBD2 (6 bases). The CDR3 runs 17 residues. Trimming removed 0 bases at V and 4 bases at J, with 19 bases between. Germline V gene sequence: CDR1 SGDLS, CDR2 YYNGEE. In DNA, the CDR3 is TGTGCCAGCAGCGTAGAGGGAGGTGGGAGGATGGGAGAGACCCAGTACTTC. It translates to CASSVEGGGRMGETQYF.